These T cell receptor beta chains were read from a single sample in a study of blood T cell repertoires in COVID-19. Data came from immunoSEQ multiplex PCR; TCRdb stores just in-frame clones and leaves some out. The sample carries some 190,000 clones, 80% to 90% recorded once. Source material: peripheral blood. These receptor sequences come from a man in his 60s with acute or convalescent COVID-19. Both conserved end residues are part of each CDR3. The order of the fields is CDR3 protein, CDR3 DNA, J gene, clone size, V gene, D gene. The D gene is left open where the match is weak. The size entry is marked missing in some rows and otherwise reads once, few, many or a size class.

CDR3aa: CASSPPNRGPTNEKLFF; CDR3nt: TGTGCCAGCTCACCACCAAACAGGGGGCCAACTAATGAAAAACTGTTTTTT; j_gene: TRBJ1-4; abundance: once; v_gene: TRBV18; d_gene: TRBD1
CDR3aa: CASSLLESAPDTQYF; CDR3nt: TGCGCCAGCAGCTTGCTAGAGTCAGCCCCAGATACGCAGTATTTT; j_gene: TRBJ2-3; abundance: few; v_gene: TRBV5-1; d_gene: -
CDR3aa: CASNRRDTQYF; CDR3nt: TGTGCCAGCAATAGGAGGGATACGCAGTATTTT; j_gene: TRBJ2-3; abundance: once; v_gene: TRBV28; d_gene: -
CDR3aa: CASSSYGYGTGGAGPSNEKLFF; CDR3nt: TGTGCCAGCAGTTCATACGGATACGGCACAGGGGGCGCCGGGCCGTCTAATGAAAAACTGTTTTTT; j_gene: TRBJ1-4; abundance: -; v_gene: TRBV27; d_gene: TRBD1
CDR3aa: CSASQGSSNQPQHF; CDR3nt: TGCAGTGCTAGTCAGGGTTCTAGCAATCAGCCCCAGCATTTT; j_gene: TRBJ1-5; abundance: -; v_gene: TRBV20-1; d_gene: -
CDR3aa: CASSRRVVNTGELFF; CDR3nt: TGTGCCAGTAGTAGGAGGGTAGTGAACACCGGGGAGCTGTTTTTT; j_gene: TRBJ2-2; abundance: -; v_gene: TRBV19; d_gene: -
CDR3aa: CASSRGPGTSGRSEQFF; CDR3nt: TGTGCCAGCAGTAGGGGCCCCGGGACTAGCGGGAGGAGTGAGCAGTTCTTC; j_gene: TRBJ2-1; abundance: -; v_gene: TRBV27; d_gene: TRBD2
CDR3aa: CAISESTPGGVGELFF; CDR3nt: TGTGCCATCAGTGAGTCGACTCCAGGGGGAGTCGGGGAGCTGTTTTTT; j_gene: TRBJ2-2; abundance: -; v_gene: TRBV10-3; d_gene: TRBD1
CDR3aa: CASSQGSPGQGALETQYF; CDR3nt: TGCGCCAGCAGCCAAGGGTCCCCGGGACAGGGGGCTTTAGAGACCCAGTACTTC; j_gene: TRBJ2-5; abundance: -; v_gene: TRBV4-1; d_gene: TRBD1
CDR3aa: CASSSLKGQLTPYEQYF; CDR3nt: TGTGCCAGCAGCTCCCTGAAAGGACAGCTAACTCCCTACGAGCAGTACTTC; j_gene: TRBJ2-7; abundance: -; v_gene: TRBV7-2; d_gene: -
CDR3aa: CASSLGAAGEALNEQFF; CDR3nt: TGTGCCAGCAGCTTAGGAGCGGCGGGAGAGGCCCTCAATGAGCAGTTCTTC; j_gene: TRBJ2-1; abundance: -; v_gene: TRBV11-2; d_gene: TRBD2
CDR3aa: CASSPTIASSYEQYF; CDR3nt: TGTGCCAGCTCACCAACAATAGCGAGCTCCTACGAGCAGTACTTC; j_gene: TRBJ2-7; abundance: -; v_gene: TRBV18; d_gene: -
CDR3aa: CASSRTSDRGTEAFF; CDR3nt: TGTGCCAGCAGCCGAACGTCCGACAGGGGCACTGAAGCTTTCTTT; j_gene: TRBJ1-1; abundance: -; v_gene: TRBV6-5; d_gene: TRBD1
CDR3aa: CASSLDIGELFF; CDR3nt: TGTGCCAGCAGCTTAGATATCGGGGAGCTGTTTTTT; j_gene: TRBJ2-2; abundance: once; v_gene: TRBV7-8; d_gene: -
CDR3aa: CASSQADRQGEKLFF; CDR3nt: TGCGCCAGCAGCCAAGCGGACAGGCAAGGTGAAAAACTGTTTTTT; j_gene: TRBJ1-4; abundance: -; v_gene: TRBV4-3; d_gene: TRBD1
CDR3aa: CASSHWGDTGELFF; CDR3nt: TGTGCCAGCAGCCATTGGGGGGACACCGGGGAGCTGTTTTTT; j_gene: TRBJ2-2; abundance: once; v_gene: TRBV3-1/TRBV3-2; d_gene: -
CDR3aa: CASSPRGQGAVSNQPQHF; CDR3nt: TGTGCCAGCAGTCCTCGGGGACAGGGGGCGGTCAGCAATCAGCCCCAGCATTTT; j_gene: TRBJ1-5; abundance: -; v_gene: TRBV28; d_gene: TRBD1
CDR3aa: CVVEGRLYEQYF; CDR3nt: TGTGTCGTCGAAGGGAGGCTCTACGAGCAGTACTTC; j_gene: TRBJ2-7; abundance: -; v_gene: TRBV6-5; d_gene: -
CDR3aa: CASSEGWAGNYGYTF; CDR3nt: TGTGCCAGCAGTGAAGGCTGGGCAGGGAACTATGGCTACACCTTC; j_gene: TRBJ1-2; abundance: -; v_gene: TRBV6-1; d_gene: -
CDR3aa: CASSTRWNSVSYEQYF; CDR3nt: TGTGCCAGCAGCACGCGGTGGAATTCGGTGTCCTACGAGCAGTACTTC; j_gene: TRBJ2-7; abundance: -; v_gene: TRBV5-6; d_gene: -
CDR3aa: CASSPLTSTDTQYF; CDR3nt: TGTGCCAGCAGCCCGCTTACGAGTACAGATACGCAGTATTTT; j_gene: TRBJ2-3; abundance: -; v_gene: TRBV5-4; d_gene: -
CDR3aa: CASSPGQGATGYTF; CDR3nt: TGTGCCAGCAGTCCCGGACAGGGGGCGACAGGCTACACCTTC; j_gene: TRBJ1-2; abundance: -; v_gene: TRBV28; d_gene: TRBD1
CDR3aa: CASSRTSGGYNEQFF; CDR3nt: TGTGCCAGTAGTCGGACTAGCGGGGGATACAATGAGCAGTTCTTC; j_gene: TRBJ2-1; abundance: -; v_gene: TRBV19; d_gene: TRBD2
CDR3aa: CASTTTSGRVSAYF; CDR3nt: TGTGCCAGCACCACGACTAGCGGGAGAGTCTCCGCGTATTTT; j_gene: TRBJ2-3; abundance: -; v_gene: TRBV11-2; d_gene: TRBD2